A single sample is the source of the 9 T cell receptor beta chains below, sequenced in a study of post-analysis software for immune sequencing data. cDNA libraries for TCR beta contained unique molecular identifiers. TCRdb re-called the PCR reads with MiXCR, one entry per CDR3 protein. The sample lists 820,000 or so distinct CDR3 sequences; about 50% were seen once. No antigen has been identified for these receptors. The study's findings and limits: Higher frequency in patients than in controls was seen for several TRBV segments, with TRBV5-6, TRBV5-1 and TRBV20-1 among them.

The sequenced sample consisted of blood. These receptors were collected from a girl under 18 with multiple sclerosis.

This clonotype was detected only a few times. V usage is TRBV11-1 and J usage is TRBJ2-7; 7 bases match TRBD1. Trimming took 2 bases from V and 0 from J; bases not matched to a gene: 7. CDR1 is SGHAT and CDR2 is FQDESV in the germline V gene (reference sequence). The CDR3 length is 16 residues. CDR3 sequence: CASSLIQGSFSYEQYF. CDR3 DNA: TGTGCCAGCAGCTTAATACAGGGGAGCTTCTCCTACGAGCAGTACTTC.

This clonotype was observed once. As DNA, the CDR3 is TGCAGCGTTGAAGGGGCAGATTCCAACAATGAGCAGTTCTTC. This encodes CSVEGADSNNEQFF. The chain joins TRBV29-1 to TRBJ2-1; no definite D call. This CDR3 is built from 14 residues. V dropped 1 base and J dropped 5 bases, with 12 bases sitting between them. The germline CDR1 and CDR2 sequences are SQVTM and ANQGSEA.

This clonotype was observed a handful of times. The rearrangement links TRBV4-1 to TRBJ2-4; 8 bases fit TRBD2. The closer fit of TRBJ2-7 to the DNA end suggests the J call may be wrong. Germline CDR1 MGHRA, CDR2 YSYEKL. The CDR3 sequence is 16 residues long. The DNA for the CDR3 is TGCGCCAGCAGCCAAGACGGACCGGGAGGGCCCAACGAGCAGTACTTC. Translation gives CASSQDGPGGPNEQYF.

In this sample, this clonotype turned up a few times. V gene TRBV12-3 or TRBV12-4 combines with J gene TRBJ2-1, with 9 nucleotides matching TRBD1. There are 17 residues in the CDR3. J was trimmed by 4 bases and V by 1 base; bases with no gene match: 8. The CDR3 protein is CASSLGIGDREYNEQFF. In DNA, the CDR3 is TGTGCCAGCAGTTTAGGGATTGGGGACAGGGAATACAATGAGCAGTTCTTC.

This clonotype was seen more than once but under ten times. The V and J genes are TRBV29-1 and TRBJ2-3, with D hard to call. V was pared by 7 bases and J by 3 bases, with 14 bases between. The germline gives CDR1 SQVTM, CDR2 ANQGSEA. The CDR3 loop spans 13 amino acids. The CDR3 loop reads CSGTPSSTDTQYF. The CDR3 region has the DNA TGCAGCGGCACACCTTCCAGTACAGATACGCAGTATTTT.

In this sample, this clonotype turned up many times. The chain recombines TRBV7-9 with TRBJ2-3, with 9 bases that match TRBD1. V dropped 5 bases and J dropped 1; count of bases not matched to a gene: 7. Looked up from germline, CDR1 is SEHNR and CDR2 is FQNEAQ (reference sequence). The CDR3 covers 16 residues. The CDR3 DNA reads TGTGCCAGCAGCCCGACCGACAGGGGGGGCACAGATACGCAGTATTTT. As protein: CASSPTDRGGTDTQYF.

The CDR3 reads CASSVPLGLAGTDTQYF. The CDR3, as DNA: TGCGCCAGCAGTGTCCCCCTGGGACTAGCGGGAACAGATACGCAGTATTTT. The rearrangement uses TRBV10-2 and TRBJ2-3; 13 positions match TRBD2. The V gene end was trimmed by 4 bases and the J gene end by 3 bases; junction bases not matched to a gene: 7. The germline V gene encodes CDR1 WSHSY and CDR2 SAAADI. This CDR3 spans 17 amino acids.

The chain is built from TRBV12-3 or TRBV12-4 and TRBJ2-5, with a possible D match to TRBD2 (5 bases). This CDR3 comprises 14 residues. V was clipped by 7 bases and J by 1 base, with 13 bases between them. CDR3 sequence: CASTPSFVQETQYF. In DNA form, the CDR3 reads TGTGCCAGCACCCCTAGCTTCGTCCAAGAGACCCAGTACTTC.

This clonotype was counted only a few times. In nucleotides, the CDR3 is TGTGCCAGCAGCTTGGTCAGGGAGGGTGGCTACACCTTC. It yields the protein CASSLVREGGYTF. This chain joins TRBV7-3 and TRBJ1-2, with D possibly matching TRBD1 (5 bases). This CDR3 is built from 13 residues. Deletions cut 3 bases from V and 7 bases from J, with 12 bases between. CDR1 is SGHTA, CDR2 FQGTGA, per germline.